These T cell receptor beta chains were read from a single sample in a study of OX40 agonist ivuxolimab in advanced cancers. Some clones are missing from TCRdb's copy, which holds only in-frame ones; the method was immunoSEQ multiplex PCR. The table shows 70,000 or so clones, with 88% occurring only once. Here the sequenced sample was CD4+ or CD8+ T cells sorted from blood, taken in a trial of the OX40 agonist ivuxolimab. The receptor source for this set is an adult with an advanced solid tumor such as melanoma, head and neck, liver or kidney cancer. Each CDR3 is given with its conserved first and last residue. A D gene is named only where the DNA matches it firmly. Expanded clones get a size class; other rows say once, few or many, or leave the size out.

CDR3nt,CDR3aa,v_gene,d_gene,j_gene,abundance
TGTGCCTGGAGTGTAGGGGGCAGGGCAATGGTGCCCCTCCACTTT,CAWSVGGRAMVPLHF,TRBV30,TRBD1,TRBJ1-6,.
TGTGCCAGCAGCTATACACAAGAAGCTTTCTTT,CASSYTQEAFF,TRBV7-9,.,TRBJ1-1,.
TGCGCCAGCAGCTTGGCCGGGGAGGGGGCCACCCCCCAGCATTTT,CASSLAGEGATPQHF,TRBV5-1,TRBD1,TRBJ1-5,few
TGTGCCAGCAGCTACAGAGGGCGAGAGACCCAGTACTTC,CASSYRGRETQYF,TRBV7-3,.,TRBJ2-5,few
TGTGCCAGCAGTCGGGGGGTAAATGAAAAACTGTTTTTT,CASSRGVNEKLFF,TRBV7-8,.,TRBJ1-4,.
TGTGCCTGGAGAACAGGAGCGGCTAGCGGGAGGGCGTTGGATACGCAGTATTTT,CAWRTGAASGRALDTQYF,TRBV30,TRBD2,TRBJ2-3,.
TGCGCCAGCAGCCAAACCGGGACAGTCAATTCACCCCTCCACTTT,CASSQTGTVNSPLHF,TRBV5-1,TRBD1,TRBJ1-6,.
TGTGCCAGCAGTTTAGTGAGGCAGGTGAACACTGAAGCTTTCTTT,CASSLVRQVNTEAFF,TRBV28,.,TRBJ1-1,.
TGTGCCAGCCTAGCGGGAGGGATCCAAGAGACCCAGTACTTC,CASLAGGIQETQYF,TRBV28,TRBD2,TRBJ2-5,.
TGTGCCATCAGTGTACAGCCGGGACAGACAGATACGCAGTATTTT,CAISVQPGQTDTQYF,TRBV10-3,TRBD1,TRBJ2-3,.
TGTGCCAGCAGCGTATATGGGTGGGGCTACACCTTC,CASSVYGWGYTF,TRBV9,.,TRBJ1-2,.